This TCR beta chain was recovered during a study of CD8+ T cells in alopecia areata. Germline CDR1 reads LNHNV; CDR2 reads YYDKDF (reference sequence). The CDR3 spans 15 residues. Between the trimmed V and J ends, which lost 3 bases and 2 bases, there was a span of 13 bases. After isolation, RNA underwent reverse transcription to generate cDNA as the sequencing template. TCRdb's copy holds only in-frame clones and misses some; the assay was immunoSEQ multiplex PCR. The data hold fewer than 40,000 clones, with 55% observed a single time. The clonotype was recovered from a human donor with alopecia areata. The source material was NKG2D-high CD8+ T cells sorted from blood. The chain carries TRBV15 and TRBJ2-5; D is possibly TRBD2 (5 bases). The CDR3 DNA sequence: TGTGCCACCAGCAGTTACTTGGGAGTACAAGAGACCCAGTACTTC. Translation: CATSSYLGVQETQYF.